The 13 T cell receptor beta chains below all came from one sample that was sequenced in a study of shared clonotypes between healthy human individuals. Naive CD8 populations comprised CD45RO-negative cells positively selected for CCR7, excluding terminally differentiated effector memory CD45RA+ cells. Here immunoSEQ multiplex PCR was the method, and the copy in TCRdb shows in-frame clones only, minus some. The table shows around 2.1 million clones, with about 92% occurring only once. Sequenced input: naive CD8+ T cells from PBMCs. The receptor source for this set is a man aged 18-30 years in good health. Some clones in this sample may be carry-over from other donors' samples.

The chain uses TRBV9 and TRBJ2-7; D gene uncertain. The CDR3 is 13 residues long. Trimming left V 5 bases short and J 1 base short, with 10 bases between. Germline CDR1 reads SGDLS; CDR2 reads YYNGEE. CDR3 region: CASRGSNSYEQYF. Written as DNA, the CDR3 is TGTGCCAGCAGGGGCTCGAATTCCTACGAGCAGTACTTC.

V is TRBV11-2 and J is TRBJ1-1; no clear D gene. The CDR3 is 13 amino acids. V lost 5 bases, J lost 3 bases, and 10 bases lay in between. Germline assignment: CDR1 SGHAT and CDR2 FQNNGV. The CDR3 region is CASSPLRDTEAFF. CDR3 coding DNA: TGTGCCAGCAGCCCTCTAAGGGACACTGAAGCTTTCTTT.

This clone was seen repeatedly, ten times or more. J is TRBJ2-2 and V is TRBV6-5, with a tentative D call TRBD2 (5 bases). This CDR3 has 15 residues. Germline-derived CDR1 and CDR2 are MNHEY and SVGAGI. Trimming shortened V by 5 bases and J by 7 bases, and 17 bases separated the two germline ends. CDR3 amino acids: CASSPPQDGSGELFF. DNA of the CDR3: TGTGCCAGCAGTCCGCCCCAGGATGGGAGCGGGGAGCTGTTTTTT.

In the case of this clone: In the same sample, other DNA sequences code for this CDR3. The CDR3, as DNA: TGTGCCAGTAGCTTCCGCACCGGGGAGCTGTTTTTT. It is translated as CASSFRTGELFF. The chain is built from TRBV19 and TRBJ2-2; unclear D gene. The CDR3 spans 12 residues. CDR1 is LNHDA and CDR2 is SQIVND in the germline V gene (reference sequence). The V end was cut by 6 bases, the J end by 4 bases, with 6 bases between. The whole variable domain, remainder taken from reference TRBV19 and TRBJ2-2, is DGGITQSPKYLFRKEGQNVTLSCEQNLNHDAMYWYRQDPGQGLRLIYYSQIVNDFQKGDIAEGYSVSREKKESFPLTVTSAQKNPTAFYLCASSFRTGELFFGEGSRLTVL.

The CDR3 reads CASSVPQREGDEQFF. The CDR3 DNA reads as TGTGCCAGCAGCGTTCCCCAGCGGGAGGGCGATGAGCAGTTCTTC. The chain recombines TRBV9 with TRBJ2-1, with 10 bases lining up with TRBD2. The CDR3 is made up of 15 amino acids. The germline V gene encodes CDR1 SGDLS and CDR2 YYNGEE. The V and J ends lost 2 bases and 8 bases, in that order; junction bases with no gene match: 7.

The CDR3: CASSGGTAEQFF. In nucleotides, the CDR3 is TGTGCCAGCAGCGGGGGCACCGCTGAGCAGTTCTTC. The genes are TRBV9 and TRBJ2-1, with D possibly TRBD1 on 5 matching bases. Germline V gives CDR1 SGDLS, CDR2 YYNGEE. Trimming stripped 3 bases from V and 9 bases from J, with 10 bases between. The CDR3 runs 12 residues.

V and J are TRBV9 and TRBJ2-3; 10 nucleotides align to TRBD1. The V and J ends lost 4 bases and 0 bases, in that order; junction bases with no gene match: 8. The CDR3 spans 17 residues. Germline V CDR1 and CDR2: SGDLS, YYNGEE. The CDR3 sequence: CASSRTGGPTSTDTQYF. For the CDR3, the DNA is TGTGCCAGCAGCAGGACAGGGGGACCGACTAGCACAGATACGCAGTATTTT. Full variable domain (rest looked up from reference TRBV9 and TRBJ2-3): DSGVTQTPKHLITATGQRVTLRCSPRSGDLSVYWYQQSLDQGLQFLIQYYNGEERAKGNILERFSAQQFPDLHSELNLSSLELGDSALYFCASSRTGGPTSTDTQYFGPGTRLTVL.

The gene calls are TRBV5-6 and TRBJ1-1; the D is unclear. V dropped 2 bases and J dropped 10 bases, with 9 bases sitting between them. CDR3 length: 11 residues. Looked up from germline, CDR1 is SGHDT and CDR2 is YYEEEE. This chain's CDR3 is CASSFGQVAFF. CDR3 DNA sequence: TGTGCCAGCAGCTTCGGGCAGGTAGCTTTCTTT. The entire variable domain, with the rest obtained from reference TRBV5-6 and TRBJ1-1, is as follows: DAGVTQSPTHLIKTRGQQVTLRCSPKSGHDTVSWYQQALGQGPQFIFQYYEEEERQRGNFPDRFSGHQFPNYSSELNVNALLLGDSALYLCASSFGQVAFFGQGTRLTVV.

The table lists this clone with a count of one. V and J are TRBV19 and TRBJ1-1, with 7 bases fitting TRBD1. Germline V gene sequence: CDR1 LNHDA, CDR2 SQIVND (reference sequence). The V and J ends lost 3 bases and 8 bases, in that order; junction bases with no gene match: 0. This CDR3 has 11 amino acids. CDR3 protein: CASSMTGEAFF. CDR3 DNA sequence: TGTGCCAGTAGTATGACAGGGGAAGCTTTCTTT. Drawing the rest from reference TRBV19 and TRBJ1-1, the complete variable domain is DGGITQSPKYLFRKEGQNVTLSCEQNLNHDAMYWYRQDPGQGLRLIYYSQIVNDFQKGDIAEGYSVSREKKESFPLTVTSAQKNPTAFYLCASSMTGEAFFGQGTRLTVV.

The chain couples TRBV7-9 to TRBJ2-5; D remains ambiguous. The V gene's germline CDR1 is SEHNR and CDR2 FQNEAQ (reference sequence). The CDR3 is made up of 14 amino acids. V was trimmed by 5 bases and J by 3 bases, leaving 13 bases between them. The CDR3 sequence: CASSARLKEETQYF. CDR3 sequence (DNA): TGTGCCAGCAGCGCGCGCCTGAAGGAAGAGACCCAGTACTTC.

V usage is TRBV5-4 and J usage is TRBJ2-5; 10 bases are a match to TRBD2. CDR3 size: 15 residues. Germline loops: CDR1 SGHNT, CDR2 YYREEE (reference sequence). With 5 bases clipped from V and 3 bases from J, the junction kept 7 bases outside the gene matches. CDR3 loop: CASSHTSGREETQYF. CDR3 bases: TGTGCCAGCAGTCATACGAGCGGGAGGGAAGAGACCCAGTACTTC. Full variable domain (outside the CDR3, taken from reference TRBV5-4 and TRBJ2-5): ETGVTQSPTHLIKTRGQQVTLRCSSQSGHNTVSWYQQALGQGPQFIFQYYREEENGRGNFPPRFSGLQFPNYSSELNVNALELDDSALYLCASSHTSGREETQYFGPGTRLLVL.

The chain has TRBV11-2 and TRBJ2-7; D gene unclear. The CDR3 loop spans 17 amino acids. Germline lookup yields CDR1 SGHAT and CDR2 FQNNGV. V was pared by 2 bases and J by 3 bases, with 20 bases between. The CDR3 DNA reads as TGTGCCAGCAGCTTAAGCCCCGGAAGAGAGAAATTCTACGAGCAGTACTTC. Translated, it gives CASSLSPGREKFYEQYF.

The chain couples TRBV7-9 to TRBJ1-3; D possibly corresponds to TRBD1 (6 bases). CDR3 size: 17 residues. The V end lost 2 bases, the J end lost 0 bases, and 14 bases lay between the germline ends. CDR1 and CDR2 from the germline V gene are SEHNR and FQNEAQ (reference sequence). The CDR3, as DNA: TGTGCCAGCAGCTTAACACGGGGGACAAGCTCTGGAAACACCATATATTTT. Translating gives CASSLTRGTSSGNTIYF.